The T cell receptor beta chain under discussion was sequenced for a study of blood T cells in healthy people across ages. Looking at the study overall: Researchers report that template switching captured about one barcoded beta molecule per two T cells.

CDR1 is PRHDT and CDR2 is FYEKMQ in the germline V gene (reference sequence). The CDR3 has 13 amino acids. Primers used in a second PCR of roughly 6 to 11 cycles were a sample-barcoded 5' primer and a J-beta primer mix. TCRdb re-called the 5' RACE reads through MiXCR, storing one row per CDR3 protein. The sample consists of more than 450,000 distinct CDR3 sequences, 25% to 35% of them appearing once. With regard to this clonotype: One end of the junction is discordant with germline, which a read error may explain.

This sample was also put to use in a study of T cells of mothers and their children.

The receptor's source is a boy aged 2 to 10 in good health. This sequence joins TRBV13 and TRBJ2-5; 7 positions match TRBD2. Sequenced material: blood. The CDR3 sequence: CVSAWGGQETQYF. The DNA for the CDR3 is TGTGTCAGCGCCTGGGGGGGCCAAGAGACCCAGTACTTC.